This TCR beta chain was captured by sequencing in a study of control samples from healthy donors and cancer patients. J gave up 7 bases and V 5 bases, and 6 bases lay outside the gene matches. CDR1 SGHAT and CDR2 FQNNGV come from the germline V gene. CDR3 size: 14 residues. Only in-frame clones appear in the TCRdb table, and some are missing; sequencing was by immunoSEQ multiplex PCR. The table has about 120,000 clones, around 92% seen once; the top ten hold 30% to 50%. The chain has TRBV11-2 and TRBJ2-7, with 12 bases matching TRBD1. This clonotype originated in a man aged 50-59 years in good health. Sample: blood. Here the CDR3 reads CASSRDRGLGEQYF. The CDR3 bases are TGTGCCAGCAGCCGGGACAGGGGGCTAGGTGAGCAGTACTTC.